Listed here is a single T cell receptor (beta chain). The antigen is unknown. Some clones are missing from TCRdb's copy, which holds only in-frame ones; the method was immunoSEQ multiplex PCR. The table lists about 200,000 clones, about 81% of them singletons. This entry belongs to a study of cytomegalovirus exposure and HLA in healthy donors. General observations from the study: The TCR clusters that emerged in the first cohort tended, a later analysis found, to co-occur in the 120 or so validation repertoires.

The receptor comes from a woman aged 30 to 39 in good health and CMV-seronegative. Material: PBMCs.

The CDR3 sequence: CASSLLQGDTQYF. CDR3 DNA: TGTGCCAGCAGTCTACTTCAGGGGGATACGCAGTATTTT. J is TRBJ2-3 and V is TRBV28; D perhaps matches TRBD1 (6 bases). V was trimmed by 5 bases and J by 6 bases, leaving 12 bases between them. The CDR3 runs 13 residues. The germline CDR1 and CDR2 sequences are MDHEN and SYDVKM.